A single sample is the source of the 27 T cell receptor beta chains below, sequenced in a study of Graves' ophthalmopathy and Graves' hyperthyroidism. The TCR beta CDR3 regions underwent amplification from RNA transcripts. Second-round multiplex PCR came after a first-round RT-PCR that employed HTBI primers. MiXCR, run by TCRdb on the multiplex PCR reads, gives a single entry per CDR3 protein. The profile shows about 1.1 million distinct CDR3 sequences, about 36% of them singletons. The source material was peripheral blood or thyroid tissue (not recorded which). These receptors were taken from an adult man with Graves' hyperthyroidism.

CDR3 residues: CASSESIQGPLQETQYF. The CDR3 DNA is TGTGCCAGCAGTGAGTCCATCCAGGGTCCCCTCCAAGAGACCCAGTACTTC. The V call is TRBV6-5, the J call TRBJ2-5, with D perhaps TRBD1 (5 bases). CDR3 length: 17 residues. Germline-derived CDR1 and CDR2 are MNHEY and SVGAGI. Trimming removed 5 bases at V and 1 base at J, with 20 bases between.

The V call is TRBV5-5, the J call TRBJ1-4; no firm D call. The CDR3 runs 13 residues. V was pared by 4 bases and J by 7 bases, with 11 bases between. From germline, CDR1 is SGHKS and CDR2 YYEKEE (reference sequence). The CDR3 nucleotides are TGTGCCAGCAGCCACGGGTGGGGTGAAAAACTGTTTTTT. Protein: CASSHGWGEKLFF.

V usage is TRBV6-5 and J usage is TRBJ2-7; 9 positions agree with TRBD1. CDR3 length equals 16 residues. Unmatched junction bases numbered 6, after V lost 2 bases and J lost 1 base. Germline lookup yields CDR1 MNHEY and CDR2 SVGAGI. The CDR3 DNA sequence: TGTGCCAGCAGTTACGGGGCGGACAGGGGTTCCTACGAGCAGTACTTC. It translates to CASSYGADRGSYEQYF.

There are a few counts of this clonotype. The chain combines TRBV9 with TRBJ1-2, with a weak D call TRBD1 (5 bases). The germline V and J ends were trimmed by 4 bases and 0 bases, with 13 bases remaining between them. The CDR3 consists of 15 residues. CDR1 and CDR2 (germline): SGDLS, YYNGEE. The CDR3 sequence: CASSQDGTSNYGYTF. CDR3 sequence (DNA): TGTGCCAGCAGCCAAGACGGGACTTCTAACTATGGCTACACCTTC.

The chain carries TRBV4-1 and TRBJ1-1; D not resolved. Germline V gene sequence: CDR1 MGHRA, CDR2 YSYEKL. Trimming removed 4 bases at V and 1 base at J, with 10 bases between. CDR3 length equals 14 residues. CDR3 nucleotides: TGCGCCAGCAGCCTTACGACAAAGAACACTGAAGCTTTCTTT. Translating it yields CASSLTTKNTEAFF.

This clonotype was seen ten or more times. The chain links TRBV12-3 or TRBV12-4 to TRBJ1-6; perhaps TRBD1 as D (5 bases). The CDR3 loop spans 16 amino acids. V lost 4 bases and J lost 3, with 13 bases in between. CDR3 loop: CASSCGTIHYNSPLHF. DNA of the CDR3: TGTGCCAGCAGTTGCGGGACGATCCACTATAATTCACCCCTCCACTTT.

The chain joins TRBV25-1 to TRBJ2-7; D is possibly TRBD2 (7 bases). Germline V CDR1 and CDR2: MGHDK, SYGVNS. V was clipped by 6 bases and J by 7 bases, with 22 bases between them. CDR3 length equals 15 residues. CDR3 sequence reads: CASSVGGGVLGEQYF. The CDR3 DNA is TGTGCCAGCAGCGTCGGCGGGGGCGTCCTAGGTGAGCAGTACTTC.

In regard to this clonotype: Sequence at one end of the junction differs from germline and may be a read error. V usage is TRBV7-9 and J usage is TRBJ1-3, with D perhaps matching TRBD1 (5 bases). The CDR3 has 16 amino acids. Germline CDR1 is SEHNR and CDR2 is FQNEAQ (reference sequence). CDR3 nucleotides: TGTGCCAGCAGCCCTCTGGACATTTTTTCTGGAAACACCATATGTTTT. It translates to CASSPLDIFSGNTICF.

The chain's CDR3 is CSAKPPHTGGVYEQYF. CDR3 nucleotide sequence: TGCAGTGCTAAACCCCCCCATACAGGGGGGGTCTACGAGCAGTACTTC. This rearrangement joins TRBV20-1 to TRBJ2-7; TRBD1 is a possible D gene (8 bases). Germline CDR1 and CDR2: DFQATT and SNEGSKA (reference sequence). The CDR3 consists of 16 residues. Trimming stripped 4 bases from V and 3 bases from J, with 22 bases between.

To note about this clonotype: At one end the junction does not follow the germline gene, possibly because of a read error. The V call is TRBV20-1, the J call TRBJ1-5; 7 bases map to TRBD1. The CDR3 loop spans 16 amino acids. Germline values: CDR1 DFQATT, CDR2 SNEGSKA (reference sequence). CDR3 DNA: TGCAGTGCTAGAGAACTACAGGGGTATAGCAATCGGCCCCAGCATTTT. Its translation: CSARELQGYSNRPQHF.

The rearrangement uses TRBV2 and TRBJ1-5, with 9 bases that match TRBD1. Per germline, CDR1 SNHLY and CDR2 FYNNEI. CDR3 length equals 14 residues. J gave up 4 bases and V 8 bases, and 6 bases lay outside the gene matches. CDR3 sequence reads: CASVGDRANQPQHF. CDR3 bases: TGTGCCAGCGTGGGGGACAGGGCGAATCAGCCCCAGCATTTT.

This clonotype turned up a few times. The rearrangement joins TRBV6-5 to TRBJ1-1; unclear D gene. The germline V gene has CDR1 MNHEY and CDR2 SVGAGI. V was cut by 2 bases and J by 3 bases, with 16 bases left in between. The CDR3 has 16 amino acids. The CDR3: CASSYLRVGKDTEAFF. The DNA for the CDR3 is TGTGCCAGCAGTTACCTCCGCGTAGGCAAGGACACTGAAGCTTTCTTT.

This clonotype has a count of ten or more. This rearrangement joins TRBV12-3 or TRBV12-4 to TRBJ1-3; D remains unclear. The CDR3 runs 15 residues. V was pared by 4 bases and J by 0 bases, with 10 bases between. The CDR3, as DNA: TGTGCCAGCAGTTCCCGGGCGGGCTCTGGAAACACCATATATTTT. This gives the protein CASSSRAGSGNTIYF.

This chain joins TRBV6-5 and TRBJ2-7; D perhaps matches TRBD2 (6 bases). There are 15 residues in the CDR3. The V and J ends lost 6 bases and 6 bases respectively, with 21 bases between them. Germline CDR1 and CDR2: MNHEY and SVGAGI. CDR3 in amino acids: CASSHRPRGSTEQYF. CDR3 nucleotides: TGTGCCAGCAGCCACAGGCCTCGGGGGTCCACCGAGCAGTACTTC.

Comment on this clonotype: One end of the junction varies from germline; a read error may be responsible. The chain carries TRBV7-8 and TRBJ1-6; D unclear. In germline, CDR1 is SGHVS, CDR2 FQNEAQ. The CDR3 totals 18 residues. The CDR3 DNA is TGCGCCAGCAGCTTGGATTCAATAGGGATCCTAGGAAATTCACCCCTCCACTTT. Amino acid sequence: CASSLDSIGILGNSPLHF. Based on the CDR3 plus reference TRBV7-8 and TRBJ1-6, the full variable domain is GAGVSQSPRYKVAKRGQDVALRCDPISGHVSLFWYQQALGQGPEFLTYFQNEAQLDKSGLPSDRFFAERPEGSVSTLKIQRTQQEDSAVYLCASSLDSIGILGNSPLHFGNGTRLTVT.

V gene TRBV4-1 combines with J gene TRBJ1-1; D is undetermined. Germline values: CDR1 MGHRA, CDR2 YSYEKL. The CDR3 consists of 14 residues. The V end lost 5 bases, the J end lost 1 base, and 11 bases lay between the germline ends. The CDR3 reads CASSGPLRNTEAFF. The CDR3 region has the DNA TGCGCCAGCAGCGGACCCCTGAGGAACACTGAAGCTTTCTTT.

Comments on this clonotype: A much bigger clone sits one base away, suggesting this may be a read error. V and J are TRBV20-1 and TRBJ2-7, with D maybe TRBD2 (7 bases). Trimming stripped 6 bases from V and 2 bases from J, with 20 bases between. CDR3 length: 15 amino acids. Germline CDR1 and CDR2: DFQATT and SNEGSKA (reference sequence). The DNA for the CDR3 is TGCAGTGCGGCGTTCCCAGGCGGGGGCACCTACGAGCAGTACTTC. Residues: CSAAFPGGGTYEQYF.

V and J are TRBV27 and TRBJ1-6; weak D call: TRBD1 (6 bases). Germline V CDR1 and CDR2: MNHEY, SMNVEV (reference sequence). Between the trimmed V and J ends, which lost 7 bases and 7 bases, there was a span of 20 bases. CDR3 length: 16 residues. The CDR3 DNA is TGTGCCAGCACCCTAGGGGGGGGGATCGAGAATTCACCCCTCCACTTT. As protein: CASTLGGGIENSPLHF.

The rearrangement joins TRBV12-3 or TRBV12-4 to TRBJ1-1; D remains unclear. The V gene lost 5 bases and the J gene lost 6 bases, with 16 bases spanning the gap. This CDR3 is built from 14 residues. CDR3 residues: CASSARVWPAEAFF. The CDR3 DNA is TGTGCCAGCAGTGCTAGGGTATGGCCCGCTGAAGCTTTCTTT.

This clonotype was recorded at least ten times. The CDR3 loop is CASSGPGRGSYEQYF. The DNA of the CDR3 is TGTGCCAGCAGCGGTCCGGGGCGGGGCTCCTACGAGCAGTACTTC. The gene calls are TRBV2 and TRBJ2-7; D is perhaps TRBD2 (6 bases). V was shortened by 6 bases and J by 0 bases, with 15 bases between the two germline ends. The germline gives CDR1 SNHLY, CDR2 FYNNEI. The CDR3 consists of 15 residues.

The chain couples TRBV2 to TRBJ1-4, with 7 bases fitting TRBD1. This CDR3 is 16 amino acids long. Trimming took 2 bases from V and 9 from J; bases not matched to a gene: 12. The germline V gene encodes CDR1 SNHLY and CDR2 FYNNEI. The CDR3 here is CASSELVGGVGKKLFF. The DNA for the CDR3 is TGTGCCAGCAGTGAACTTGTAGGGGGCGTAGGGAAAAAACTGTTTTTT.

The genes are TRBV14 and TRBJ1-5; perhaps TRBD1 as D (5 bases). The V and J ends lost 4 bases and 6 bases respectively, with 13 bases between them. The germline V gene encodes CDR1 SGHDN and CDR2 FVKESK. The CDR3 spans 14 residues. CDR3 DNA: TGTGCCAGCAGCCGCATTGTGGGGACTCAGCCCCAGCATTTT. Its protein product is CASSRIVGTQPQHF.

V is TRBV5-1 and J is TRBJ2-7; TRBD1 agrees at 8 bases. This CDR3 spans 14 amino acids. Germline assignment: CDR1 SGHRS and CDR2 YFSETQ. Unmatched junction bases numbered 6, after V lost 2 bases and J lost 5 bases. DNA for the CDR3: TGCGCCAGCAGCTTTACAGGGGGGAGTCACGAGCAGTACTTC. Its translation is CASSFTGGSHEQYF.

The chain is built from TRBV25-1 and TRBJ2-5; the match to TRBD2 covers 7 bases. CDR1 and CDR2 from the germline V gene are MGHDK and SYGVNS. The ends lost 2 bases at V and 5 bases at J; junction bases unmatched: 5. The CDR3 length is 14 residues. CDR3 loop: CASSEGLVKETQYF. The CDR3 DNA sequence: TGTGCCAGCAGTGAAGGACTAGTCAAGGAGACCCAGTACTTC.

The chain uses TRBV5-1 and TRBJ2-5; 9 nucleotides align to TRBD1. CDR1 and CDR2 from the germline V gene are SGHRS and YFSETQ. The CDR3 loop spans 15 amino acids. Trimming took 7 bases from V and 1 from J; bases not matched to a gene: 8. This CDR3 reads CASERGTGFQETQYF. Here the CDR3 DNA reads TGCGCCAGCGAAAGAGGGACAGGGTTCCAAGAGACCCAGTACTTC.

This clonotype was seen more than once but under ten times. The chain recombines TRBV5-6 with TRBJ2-2, with 8 positions matching TRBD2. The CDR3 runs 16 residues. Germline loops: CDR1 SGHDT, CDR2 YYEEEE. V gave up 2 bases and J gave up 5 bases; unmatched junction bases: 8. This chain's CDR3 is CASSLVTSGLTGELFF. The CDR3 region has the DNA TGTGCCAGCAGCTTAGTAACTAGCGGCCTTACCGGGGAGCTGTTTTTT.

This chain connects TRBV2 to TRBJ1-5; D is possibly TRBD1 (5 bases). V shed 8 bases and J shed 1 base, with 21 bases lying between them. The CDR3 totals 17 residues. Germline assignment: CDR1 SNHLY and CDR2 FYNNEI. CDR3 sequence reads: CASSGSRKGPSNQPQHF. As DNA, the CDR3 is TGTGCCAGCTCTGGGTCCAGGAAGGGACCGAGCAATCAGCCCCAGCATTTT.